This record covers a single T cell receptor beta chain. What it binds is unknown. CD4+ T cells from unexposed donors were obtained before the COVID-19 pandemic (2011-2018). After nine to ten days of culture, CD4+ T cells were isolated. Cultures received half-medium IL-2 refreshes on days 3 and 7. CDR3 length: 13 residues. Trimming removed 11 bases from V and 3 bases from J; junction bases left unmatched: 10. TCRdb's copy holds only in-frame clones and misses some; the assay was immunoSEQ multiplex PCR. The sample yields some 20,000 clones, under 80% seen once. The data originate from a study of CD4 T cells in relation to SARS-CoV-2 and coronaviruses. Study background: After roughly 11 days of antigen culture, PBMC TCR beta CDR3s were sequenced. Controls used an HIV-1 Nef peptide pool or no peptide.

This sequence originates from a human donor in good health. The sequenced material came from CD4+ T cells from PBMCs, cultured in vitro. The rearrangement uses TRBV12-3 or TRBV12-4 and TRBJ2-7; TRBD1 matches 7 bases. The CDR3 nucleotides read TGTGCCTGTACGGACAGGAGAAGCTACGAGCAGTACTTC. Its translation: CACTDRRSYEQYF.